These T cell receptor beta chains were read from a single sample in a study of metastatic and nonmetastatic thyroid tumors. TCRdb re-clonotyped the PCR reads through MiXCR. The repertoire holds 26,000 or so clones, around a sixth seen once, with 3.5% to 4.5% in the top ten. The sample consisted of blood. These receptors were obtained from a female donor with papillary thyroid cancer or a benign thyroid nodule (not recorded which). Some clones in this sample may be carry-over from other donors' samples. The CDR3 runs from the conserved cysteine through the conserved F or W. The D gene is left open where the match is weak. Rows may omit the clone size; those that give it use once, few, many or a size class.

v_gene,abundance,d_gene,j_gene,CDR3aa,CDR3nt
TRBV28,many,NA,TRBJ2-7,CASSSPYEQYF,TGTGCCAGCAGTTCGCCCTACGAGCAGTACTTC
TRBV12-3/TRBV12-4,few,TRBD1,TRBJ1-5,CASSLAETGLKPQHF,TGTGCCAGCAGTTTAGCTGAGACAGGGTTGAAGCCCCAGCATTTT
TRBV6-5,large,NA,TRBJ1-2,CASSYGGQPYGYTF,TGTGCCAGCAGTTACGGTGGGCAGCCCTATGGCTACACCTTC
TRBV28,many,TRBD1,TRBJ2-7,CASSFPRTGVYEQYF,TGTGCCAGCAGTTTTCCCAGGACAGGGGTGTACGAGCAGTACTTC
TRBV6-1,many,NA,TRBJ1-2,CASSRGHSLTNYGYTF,TGTGCCAGCAGTCGGGGACATTCGCTGACTAACTATGGCTACACCTTC
TRBV30,NA,NA,TRBJ2-1,CAWITPPYNEQFF,TGTGCCTGGATTACTCCCCCTTACAATGAGCAGTTCTTC
TRBV10-3,few,TRBD2,TRBJ2-1,CDISEGTTGYNEQFF,TGTGACATCAGTGAGGGGACTACGGGCTACAATGAGCAGTTTTTC
TRBV20-1,NA,NA,TRBJ2-1,CSARDRVAVGAYNEQFF,TGCAGTGCTAGAGATCGGGTTGCGGTAGGGGCCTACAATGAGCAGTTCTTC
TRBV5-4,many,NA,TRBJ1-2,CASSLADSYTYGYTF,TGTGCCAGCAGCTTGGCGGACAGTTATACTTATGGCTACACCTTC
TRBV6-1,many,NA,TRBJ1-4,CASKIGGWDEKLFF,TGTGCCAGCAAAATAGGGGGGTGGGATGAAAAACTGTTTTTT
TRBV20-1,many,NA,TRBJ2-7,CSVGAGTYEQYF,TGCAGTGTCGGGGCGGGAACCTACGAGCAGTACTTC
TRBV27,many,NA,TRBJ2-1,CASSLSSRAPEQFF,TGTGCCAGCAGTTTATCGAGTCGGGCCCCGGAGCAGTTCTTC
TRBV20-1,NA,NA,TRBJ2-7,CSARDLEPYEQYF,TGCAGTGCTAGAGATCTGGAACCTTACGAGCAGTACTTC
TRBV7-3,NA,TRBD2,TRBJ2-5,CASSLKAGARKETRYF,TGTGCCAGCAGCTTAAAGGCGGGAGCACGTAAAGAGACCCGGTACTTC
TRBV10-1,NA,NA,TRBJ2-7,CASSDLIGVYEQYF,TGCGCCAGCAGTGATTTGATAGGGGTCTACGAGCAGTACTTC
TRBV7-2,once,NA,TRBJ2-7,CASRLDWTDYEQYF,TGTGCCAGCCGCCTCGACTGGACAGATTACGAGCAGTACTTC
TRBV27,many,NA,TRBJ1-2,CASSLSRTYGYTF,TGTGCCAGCAGTTTATCGCGAACCTATGGCTACACCTTC
TRBV11-3,medium-sized,NA,TRBJ2-7,CASSQWGSSYEQYF,TGTGCCAGCAGCCAATGGGGGAGTTCCTACGAGCAGTACTTC
TRBV6-1,medium-sized,TRBD2,TRBJ2-7,CASSDLAGGPGEQYF,TGTGCCAGCAGTGATTTGGCGGGAGGGCCGGGGGAGCAGTACTTC
TRBV12-5,NA,NA,TRBJ2-1,CASALGTLGGNEQFF,TGTGCTAGTGCCCTCGGGACACTCGGGGGAAATGAGCAGTTCTTC
TRBV30,NA,TRBD1,TRBJ2-7,CAWSGTGTGSYEQYF,TGTGCCTGGAGCGGTACCGGGACAGGTTCCTACGAGCAGTACTTC
TRBV20-1,NA,NA,TRBJ1-6,CSTSISAGESSPLHF,TGCAGTACGTCGATTTCAGCAGGGGAGAGTTCACCCCTCCACTTT
TRBV6-5,many,TRBD1,TRBJ1-1,CASSYDQGDGTEAFF,TGTGCCAGCAGTTACGATCAGGGGGACGGCACTGAAGCTTTCTTT
TRBV24-1,few,NA,TRBJ2-1,CATSDSGPLTNYQFF,TGTGCCACCAGTGACTCGGGACCTCTAACCAATTATCAGTTCTTC